The 5 T cell receptor beta chains in this list originate from one sample, sequenced in a study of blood T cell repertoires in COVID-19 (dated by TCRdb to 2020 to 2022). The library came from the immunoSEQ multiplex PCR assay. Sourced from immuneACCESS, this table was stored by TCRdb with only in-frame sequences that have V and J called. A share of the clones is absent; for the studies checked, an unresolved V gene accounts for under half, and the remainder has no known explanation. In all, the sample holds 200,000 or so clones, and 65% to 85% of those were seen once. 4.5% to 6.5% of the sample belongs to the ten largest clones. The source material was peripheral blood. The source of these receptors is a woman aged 30 to 39 with acute or convalescent COVID-19.

The chain combines TRBV7-2 with TRBJ1-3, with 9 nucleotides matching TRBD1. CDR1 is SGHTA and CDR2 is FQGNSA in the germline V gene. Trimming took 5 bases from V and 4 from J; bases not matched to a gene: 6. The CDR3 extends over 15 amino acids. This CDR3 is CASSEQGAAGNTIYF. In nucleotides, the CDR3 is TGTGCCAGCAGCGAACAGGGGGCGGCGGGAAACACCATATATTTT.

The CDR3 loop is CASSPVPSGGTYTQYF. For the CDR3, the DNA is TGCGCCAGCAGCCCGGTCCCTAGCGGGGGGACATATACGCAGTATTTT. V gene TRBV5-1 combines with J gene TRBJ2-3; 11 nucleotides agree with TRBD2. The J segment lost 7 bases and the V segment lost 4 bases, leaving 11 bases of the junction unmatched. The CDR3 is 16 amino acids. Germline CDR1 reads SGHRS; CDR2 reads YFSETQ.

The V and J genes are TRBV9 and TRBJ2-2, with D possibly being TRBD1 (7 bases). The germline V gene has CDR1 SGDLS and CDR2 YYNGEE. V was trimmed by 2 bases and J by 3 bases, leaving 20 bases between them. This CDR3 has 18 residues. The CDR3 nucleotides are TGTGCCAGCAGCGTCTTCCAGGTGGCAGGGGGGTACACCGGGGAGCTGTTTTTT. It codes for CASSVFQVAGGYTGELFF. Full variable domain (missing parts from reference TRBV9 and TRBJ2-2): DSGVTQTPKHLITATGQRVTLRCSPRSGDLSVYWYQQSLDQGLQFLIQYYNGEERAKGNILERFSAQQFPDLHSELNLSSLELGDSALYFCASSVFQVAGGYTGELFFGEGSRLTVL.

The chain combines TRBV7-3 with TRBJ1-1; 8 positions agree with TRBD1. The CDR3 runs to 13 residues. Trimming cost V 2 bases and J 8 bases; bases outside gene matches: 4. Per germline, CDR1 SGHTA and CDR2 FQGTGA. The CDR3 sequence: CASSLGQGGEAFF. The CDR3, as DNA: TGTGCCAGCAGCTTAGGACAGGGAGGAGAAGCTTTCTTT.

The rearrangement joins TRBV5-6 to TRBJ2-1, with 8 positions matching TRBD2. The CDR3 sequence is 16 residues long. The germline gives CDR1 SGHDT, CDR2 YYEEEE. J was trimmed by 6 bases and V by 6 bases; bases with no gene match: 14. The CDR3 DNA follows: TGTGCCAGCACCAGCCGGGGGCCCGGGAGGGGCAATGAGCAGTTCTTC. Its translation: CASTSRGPGRGNEQFF.